This is a list of T cell receptor beta chains from one sample in a study of spatial heterogeneity in lung cancer. TCRdb ran MiXCR on the 5' RACE reads and lists one entry per CDR3 protein. This table has 7,000 or so distinct CDR3 sequences, approximately 5% appearing once. Sequences were derived from normal lung tissue next to the tumor, sampled at surgery. The receptor source for this set is a female donor with early-stage non-small cell lung cancer. CDR3s include the opening cysteine and the closing phenylalanine or tryptophan. The D gene is left open where the match is weak. Clone size appears in some rows only: once, few, many, or a class for an expanded clone.

>TRBV25-1|many|TRBD1|TRBJ2-7
TGTGCCAGCAGTTACGTAGGACAGGGGGCCTTTTACGAGCAGTACTTC
CASSYVGQGAFYEQYF
>TRBV27|medium-sized|NA|TRBJ2-2
TGTGCCAGCAGTTTATCCCTCAGGGCCGGGGAGCTGTTTTTT
CASSLSLRAGELFF
>TRBV7-9|many|TRBD1|TRBJ2-2
TGTGCCAGCAGCTTTCGGCAGGGGGTGATTACCGGGGAGCTGTTTTTT
CASSFRQGVITGELFF
>TRBV2|large|NA|TRBJ2-7
TGTGCCGGGGGTTACACCGCTGGAGAGCAGTACTTC
CAGGYTAGEQYF
>TRBV6-1|medium-sized|NA|TRBJ2-1
TGTGCCAGCAACCCGACTAGTTCCGGTGAGCAGTTCTTC
CASNPTSSGEQFF
>TRBV5-4|many|TRBD2|TRBJ2-1
TGTGCCAGCAGCGCGGGACTAGCGTGGAATGAGCAGTTCTTC
CASSAGLAWNEQFF
>TRBV28|medium-sized|NA|TRBJ2-3
TGTGCCAGCAGTCCCCGCGGAGGCACAGATACGCAGTATTTT
CASSPRGGTDTQYF
>TRBV7-2|many|TRBD2|TRBJ2-5
TGTGCCAGCAGACAAATAGCGGGAGAGCAAGAGACCCAGTACTTC
CASRQIAGEQETQYF
>TRBV27|many|TRBD2|TRBJ2-1
TGTGCCAGCAGTTTGGCGGGAGGGAATGAGCAGTTCTTC
CASSLAGGNEQFF
>TRBV24-1|many|NA|TRBJ2-1
TGTGCCACCAGTGAGTGGGGGCGGGTCGAAGATGAGCAGTTCTTC
CATSEWGRVEDEQFF
>TRBV20-1|many|TRBD1|TRBJ1-1
TGCAGTGCCGCCAGGGGGGGACGGAACACTGAAGCTTTCTTT
CSAARGGRNTEAFF
>TRBV30|many|NA|TRBJ1-1
TGTGCCTGGAGACATCGGGACATTGGGGCCACTGAAGCTTTCTTT
CAWRHRDIGATEAFF
>TRBV5-1|many|TRBD2|TRBJ2-2
TGCGCCAGCAGCTTGGTAGCGGGGAACACCGGGGAGCTGTTTTTT
CASSLVAGNTGELFF
>TRBV7-9|many|TRBD1|TRBJ2-1
TGTGCCAGCAGTTCCACAGGGGACCCCAATTACAATGAGCAGTTCTTC
CASSSTGDPNYNEQFF
>TRBV28|few|TRBD1|TRBJ2-6
TGTGCCAGCAGCCTGACAGGGCTCGGGGCCTCTGGGGCCAACGTCCTGACTTTC
CASSLTGLGASGANVLTF
>TRBV6-1|few|NA|TRBJ1-2
TGTGCCAGCAGTTCCCTCATGGGCGGCTACACCTTC
CASSSLMGGYTF
>TRBV5-1|medium-sized|TRBD2|TRBJ2-6
TGCGCCAGCCTAGCGGGGGCCTCTAGTTTCTCTGGGGCCAACGTCCTGACTTTC
CASLAGASSFSGANVLTF
>TRBV6-2/TRBV6-3|NA|NA|TRBJ2-2
TGTGCCAGCACTCGTAGGAACGGGGAGCTGTTTTTT
CASTRRNGELFF
>TRBV20-1|many|TRBD1|TRBJ1-6
TGCAGTGCTCCCCGGCCCGGGACAGACAGTACACCCCTCCACTTT
CSAPRPGTDSTPLHF
>TRBV19|few|NA|TRBJ2-7
TGTGCCAGTAAAGCCGGGGCGAGCTCCTACGAGCAGTACTTC
CASKAGASSYEQYF
>TRBV28|medium-sized|TRBD2|TRBJ2-2
TGTGCCAGCAGTTTAGGTGGGAGGGTGACGGTGGAGCTGTTTTTT
CASSLGGRVTVELFF
>TRBV5-1|many|TRBD1|TRBJ2-5
TGCGCCAGCAGCGTCGGACAGGGTCAAGAGACCCAGTACTTC
CASSVGQGQETQYF
>TRBV6-1|many|NA|TRBJ2-5
TGTGCCAGCTCCCGTCGCAGTGAGACCCAGTACTTC
CASSRRSETQYF
>TRBV12-3/TRBV12-4|many|NA|TRBJ2-1
TGTGCCAGCAGTCGGAGCAATGAGCAGTTCTTC
CASSRSNEQFF
>TRBV7-8|many|NA|TRBJ2-2
TGTGCCAGCAGCTCAACAGACAGGAACACCGGGGAGCTGTTTTTT
CASSSTDRNTGELFF
>TRBV28|large|NA|TRBJ2-3
TGTGCCAGCACCATTGGGGCCTCCTTCACAGATACGCAGTATTTT
CASTIGASFTDTQYF
>TRBV24-1|medium-sized|TRBD1|TRBJ2-1
TGTGCCACCAGTGATCCCAACTCAGGGGGCGATGAGCAGTTCTTC
CATSDPNSGGDEQFF
>TRBV11-2|medium-sized|NA|TRBJ2-1
TGTGCCAGCAGCCTTAGCCTAAGCTCCTACAATGAGCAGTTCTTC
CASSLSLSSYNEQFF
>TRBV10-2|many|TRBD2|TRBJ2-3
TGCGCCAGCAGTGTATGGGGACTAGGTTTCATCACGCAGTATTTT
CASSVWGLGFITQYF
>TRBV10-3|many|NA|TRBJ2-3
TGTGCCATCAGTGACGGCCCGGATACGCAGTATTTT
CAISDGPDTQYF
>TRBV18|NA|TRBD1|TRBJ1-2
TGTGCCAGCTCACCAGGACAGGGGAACTATGGCTACACCTTC
CASSPGQGNYGYTF
>TRBV5-1|many|NA|TRBJ2-7
TGCGCCAGCAGCAATAGTCCGGGACCTATCATCTACGAGCAGTACTTC
CASSNSPGPIIYEQYF
>TRBV29-1|many|TRBD2|TRBJ2-1
TGCAGCGCTCGCCAACTAGCGGGAGCCGGCAATGAGCAGTTCTTC
CSARQLAGAGNEQFF